This T cell receptor (beta chain) was recorded in a study of cytomegalovirus exposure and HLA in healthy donors. The repertoire was sequenced with immunoSEQ multiplex PCR; TCRdb's copy has only in-frame clones and lacks some. The sample has tens of thousands of clones, 93% seen once. The CDR3 extends over 15 amino acids. V dropped 0 bases and J dropped 2; count of bases not matched to a gene: 2. Germline V gene sequence: CDR1 SGHDT, CDR2 YYEEEE. The donors were part of the 120-subject validation cohort, which stood apart from the 666-subject first cohort. For this clone: What it binds is unknown.

Findings of the study overall: Associated with cytomegalovirus, according to the listing, were approximately 160 TCR beta chains.

Sequenced: PBMCs. This sequence was found in a woman aged 25 to 45 in good health and CMV-seronegative. V gene TRBV5-6 combines with J gene TRBJ2-1, with TRBD1 matching over 7 bases. For the CDR3, the DNA is TGTGCCAGCAGCTTGGACAGGGGTCCCTACAATGAGCAGTTCTTC. Translated: CASSLDRGPYNEQFF.